Below, 5 T cell receptor beta chains from the same sample are listed, as sequenced in a study of blood T cell repertoires in COVID-19. Assay used: immunoSEQ multiplex PCR; TCRdb lists only in-frame clones, some missing. The table has hundreds of thousands of clones, roughly 83% seen once. The source material was peripheral blood. These receptors were collected from a man aged 80 or over with acute or convalescent COVID-19.

This clone was observed a handful of times. The genes are TRBV28 and TRBJ1-2; D might be TRBD1 (5 bases). Germline CDR1 reads MDHEN; CDR2 reads SYDVKM. This CDR3 has 13 residues. The V and J ends lost 4 bases and 2 bases respectively, with 8 bases between them. The CDR3 sequence: CASSSQENYGYTF. For the CDR3, the DNA is TGTGCCAGCAGTTCACAGGAGAACTATGGCTACACCTTC.

The genes are TRBV3-1 (or the pseudogene TRBV3-2) and TRBJ2-3, with 8 bases identical to TRBD2. Per germline, CDR1 LGHDT and CDR2 YNNKEL (reference sequence). V was clipped by 6 bases and J by 6 bases; unmatched bases: 14. CDR3 length: 16 residues. The CDR3, as DNA: TGTGCCAGCAGTCCATCGCTCGGGGGGGCCCGGGATACGCAGTATTTT. This sequence encodes CASSPSLGGARDTQYF.

The V gene is TRBV14, the J gene TRBJ1-4, with D possibly TRBD1 on 6 matching bases. The CDR3 totals 16 residues. In germline, CDR1 is SGHDN, CDR2 FVKESK. The ends were cut back, 3 bases at V and 7 bases at J, with 18 bases in the middle. Here the CDR3 reads CASSHGTLIRGEKLFF. In nucleotides, the CDR3 is TGTGCCAGCAGCCATGGGACACTCATTAGGGGTGAAAAACTGTTTTTT.

The J gene is TRBJ2-5, the V gene TRBV24-1; TRBD2 might be the D (5 bases). V gave up 3 bases and J gave up 0 bases, with 10 bases separating them. The CDR3 runs to 15 residues. CDR1 is KGHDR, CDR2 SFDVKD, per germline. The CDR3 region is CATSDGRGHQETQYF. CDR3 nucleotides: TGTGCCACCAGTGATGGAAGAGGGCACCAAGAGACCCAGTACTTC.

The chain couples TRBV6-5 to TRBJ2-1; 15 bases agree with TRBD2. The V segment lost 2 bases and the J segment 10 bases; nucleotides outside the gene matches: 3. The CDR3 has 15 amino acids. In germline, CDR1 is MNHEY, CDR2 SVGAGI. CDR3 nucleotides: TGTGCCAGCAGTTACCGGACTAGCGGGAGGGGGGAGCAGTTCTTC. It specifies CASSYRTSGRGEQFF.